A selection of T cell receptor beta chains follows, all from one sample in a study of cytomegalovirus exposure and HLA in healthy donors. Data came from immunoSEQ multiplex PCR; TCRdb stores just in-frame clones and leaves some out. The table lists 90,000 or so clones, 82% of them singletons, with 3.8% in the top ten. The specimen was PBMCs. These receptors came from a man aged 50-60 years in good health and CMV-seronegative. Each CDR3 is given without its conserved first and last residue. Each record gives: V gene, CDR3 length, clone size, CDR3 protein. Not all rows give a size; the values are once, few, many and, for expanded clones, a class.

TRBV7-9,11,-,ASSLGTGEPQH
TRBV4-2,16,-,ASSQLYGQGALDTEAF
TRBV4-3,14,-,ASSHLTGGSYNEQF
TRBV7-2,12,-,ASSPHTGGREAF
TRBV5-1,15,-,ASSLALAGSRTDTQY
TRBV9,13,-,ASSEGSGTYNEQF
TRBV2,10,-,ASSVAGYEQF
TRBV7-2,13,once,ASTTLAGNTGELF
TRBV5-1,14,-,ASSNQPSGGGNEQF
TRBV11-2,13,-,ASSRIPSGTGELF